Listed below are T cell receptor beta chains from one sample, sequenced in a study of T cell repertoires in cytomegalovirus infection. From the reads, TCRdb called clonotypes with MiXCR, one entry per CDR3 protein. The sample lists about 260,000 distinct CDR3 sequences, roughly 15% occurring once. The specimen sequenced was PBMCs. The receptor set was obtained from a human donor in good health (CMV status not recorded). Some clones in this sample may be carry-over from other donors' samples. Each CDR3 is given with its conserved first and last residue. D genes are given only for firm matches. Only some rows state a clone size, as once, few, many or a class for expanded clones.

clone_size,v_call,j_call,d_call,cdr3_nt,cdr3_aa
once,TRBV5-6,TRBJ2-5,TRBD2,TGTGCCAGCAGCTTGATTAGCGGGTACCAAGAGACCCAGTACTTC,CASSLISGYQETQYF
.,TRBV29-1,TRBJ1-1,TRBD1,TGCAGCGTTGAAGGTGTACAGGGGGCGTCCACTGAAGCTTTCTTT,CSVEGVQGASTEAFF
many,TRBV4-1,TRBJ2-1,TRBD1,TGCGCCAGCAGCCAAGAGCCTCGGACAGGGGATACATTCTTC,CASSQEPRTGDTFF
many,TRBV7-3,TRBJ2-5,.,TGTGCCAGCAGCCAAGGCAGCCAAGAGACCCAGTACTTC,CASSQGSQETQYF
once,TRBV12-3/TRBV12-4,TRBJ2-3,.,.,CASSLFRGRGEDTQYF
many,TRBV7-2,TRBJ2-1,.,TGTGCCAGCAGCCCGAGGGACCACGGAAGGGGTGAGCAGTTCTTC,CASSPRDHGRGEQFF
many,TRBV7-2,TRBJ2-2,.,TGTGCCAGCAGCCCGCGCGGAGGGGAGCTGTTTTTT,CASSPRGGELFF
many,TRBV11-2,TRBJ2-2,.,TGTGCCAGCAGCTTCGCAGGGAAGAACACCGGGGAGCTGTTTTTT,CASSFAGKNTGELFF
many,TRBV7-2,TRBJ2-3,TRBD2,TGTGCCAGCAGCTCTTCGGGACTAGTAACAGATACGCAGTATTTT,CASSSSGLVTDTQYF
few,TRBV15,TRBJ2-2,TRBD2,TGTGCCACCAGCAGACCGGGACTAGGATCCGGGGAGCTGTTTTTT,CATSRPGLGSGELFF
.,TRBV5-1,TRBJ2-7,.,TGCGCCAGCAGCTTGCGAGGGGAAGACTACGAGCAGTACTTC,CASSLRGEDYEQYF
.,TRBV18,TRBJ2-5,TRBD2,TGTGCCAGCTCACCATTACCCCCGGGTAGCGGGAACCAAGAGACCCAGTACTTC,CASSPLPPGSGNQETQYF
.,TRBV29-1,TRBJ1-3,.,TGCAGCGGGGGAGAGGGTGGAAACACCATATATTTT,CSGGEGGNTIYF
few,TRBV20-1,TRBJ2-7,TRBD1,TGCAGTGCTCCAGGGGGCCCCTACGAGCAGTACTTC,CSAPGGPYEQYF
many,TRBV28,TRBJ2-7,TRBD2,TGTGCCAGCAGTAGACTTAGAGCGGGAGGGCCAAGCTACGAGCAGTACTTC,CASSRLRAGGPSYEQYF
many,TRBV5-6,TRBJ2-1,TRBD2,TGTGCCAGCAGCGTACTAGCGGGAGGGCCGACTGAGCAGTTCTTC,CASSVLAGGPTEQFF
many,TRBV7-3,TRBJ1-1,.,TGTGCCAGCAGCCTCCAGAGGGTCCCGAACACTGAAGCTTTCTTT,CASSLQRVPNTEAFF
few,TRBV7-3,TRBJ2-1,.,TGTGCCAGCAGCTTAAATGCGGGACACTCCCTGGATGAGCAGTTCTTC,CASSLNAGHSLDEQFF
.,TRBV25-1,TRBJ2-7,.,TGTGCCAGCAATGGTGCCTACGAGCAGTACTTC,CASNGAYEQYF
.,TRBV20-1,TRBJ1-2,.,TGCAGTGCTAGAGATGAGGGAATGGACTACACCTTC,CSARDEGMDYTF
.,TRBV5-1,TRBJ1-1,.,TGCGCCAGCAGCGTTACGGCCGGGAACACTGAAGCTTTCTTT,CASSVTAGNTEAFF
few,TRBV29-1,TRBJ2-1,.,TGCAGCGTTGAAATCTCGGACACCTACAATGAGCAGTTCTTC,CSVEISDTYNEQFF
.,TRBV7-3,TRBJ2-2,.,TGTGCCAGCCAGCCCGCTCGGAACACCGGGGAGCTGTTTTTT,CASQPARNTGELFF
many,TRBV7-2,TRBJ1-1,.,TGTGCCAGCAGCGACAAGGGGACCATAGGCACTGAAGCTTTCTTT,CASSDKGTIGTEAFF
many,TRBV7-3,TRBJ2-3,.,TGTGCCAGCCCCCGCGGGAAAGATACGCAGTATTTT,CASPRGKDTQYF
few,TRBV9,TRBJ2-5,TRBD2,TGTGCCAGCAGCGTAGGGTCGGCGGGGGGACTCCAAGAGACCCAGTACTTC,CASSVGSAGGLQETQYF
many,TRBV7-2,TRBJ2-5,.,TGTGCCAGCAGCTTAGGAGGCGCGGGTGGACGGGCCCAGTACTTC,CASSLGGAGGRAQYF
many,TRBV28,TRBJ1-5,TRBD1,TGTGCCAGCAGTATGACCGGGACAGGGGATCATCAGCCCCAGCATTTT,CASSMTGTGDHQPQHF
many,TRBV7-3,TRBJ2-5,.,TGTGCCAGCAGCTTAAACCTCGGGACCCAGTACTTC,CASSLNLGTQYF
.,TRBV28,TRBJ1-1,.,TGTGCCAGCAGTCCAGTGGGTGAAGCTTTCTTT,CASSPVGEAFF
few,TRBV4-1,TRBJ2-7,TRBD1,TGCGCCAGCAGCCAAGATAGGGACAGCATACCCGAGCAGTACTTC,CASSQDRDSIPEQYF
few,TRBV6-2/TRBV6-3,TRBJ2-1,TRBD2,TGTGCCAGCAGTGCCCCGGGACTAGCGCGATTTAATGAGCAGTTCTTC,CASSAPGLARFNEQFF
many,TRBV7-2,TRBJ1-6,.,TGTGCCAGCAAGATGGGGACTAATTCACCCCTCCACTTT,CASKMGTNSPLHF
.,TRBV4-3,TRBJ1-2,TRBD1,TGCGCCAGCAGCCAAGACTGGGGACAGGCCCACTATGGCTACACCTTC,CASSQDWGQAHYGYTF
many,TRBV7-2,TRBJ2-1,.,TGTGCCAGCAGCTTGACAGTAAATGAGCAGTTCTTC,CASSLTVNEQFF
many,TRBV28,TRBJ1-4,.,TGTGCCAGCAGTTCCGGGCCGAAAAGCGGAAAACTGTTTTTT,CASSSGPKSGKLFF
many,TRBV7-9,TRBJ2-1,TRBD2,TGTGCCAGCAGCGCCCTTACCCGGACTAGCGGATTCTACAATGAGCAGTTCTTC,CASSALTRTSGFYNEQFF
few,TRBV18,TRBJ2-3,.,TGTGCCAGCTCACCACCCAGGCAGCTTAGCACAGATACGCAGTATTTT,CASSPPRQLSTDTQYF
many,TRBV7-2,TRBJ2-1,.,TGTGCCAGCAAATCATATCCCGGGGGGCCGGCCAATGAGCAGTTCTTC,CASKSYPGGPANEQFF
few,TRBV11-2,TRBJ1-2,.,TGTGCCAGCAGCTTACTCAATAGGCCAGTCCCATATGGCTACACCTTC,CASSLLNRPVPYGYTF
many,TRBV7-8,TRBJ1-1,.,TGTGCCAGCAGCTTGAGGGAGTTCGTGAACACTGAAGCTTTCTTT,CASSLREFVNTEAFF
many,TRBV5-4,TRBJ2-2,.,TGTGCCAGCAGCGTAACCGCGTCACTCACCGGGGAGCTGTTTTTT,CASSVTASLTGELFF
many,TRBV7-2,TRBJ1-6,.,TGTGCCAGCAGCAAAAGATTGAGGCCGAGCTCCTATAATTCACCCCTCCACTTT,CASSKRLRPSSYNSPLHF
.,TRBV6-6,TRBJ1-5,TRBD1,TGTGCCAGCAGTTGGACAGGAGGAACAAATCAGCCCCAGCATTTT,CASSWTGGTNQPQHF
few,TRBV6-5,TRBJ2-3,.,TGTGCCAGCAGTTACTCGATGGGACTCAGGTCCCGCACAGATACGCAGTATTTT,CASSYSMGLRSRTDTQYF
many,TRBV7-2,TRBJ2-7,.,TGTGCCAGCAGCTTACAGGGAATACATTCCTACGAGCAGTACTTC,CASSLQGIHSYEQYF
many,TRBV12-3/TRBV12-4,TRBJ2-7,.,TGTGCCAGCCGTTCCAGACAGGCCCTTTGGGCCGAGCAGTACTTC,CASRSRQALWAEQYF
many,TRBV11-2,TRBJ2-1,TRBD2,TGTGCCAGCAGCCCGCGTTTGGCTAGCGGGGCAGGGACCTACAATGAGCAGTTCTTC,CASSPRLASGAGTYNEQFF
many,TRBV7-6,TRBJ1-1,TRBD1,TGTGCCAGCAGCTCAGACGACAGGGGCACTGAAGCTTTCTTT,CASSSDDRGTEAFF
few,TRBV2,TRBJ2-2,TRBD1,TGTGCCGCAAGGGGGACAGGGGACTCCGGGGAGCTGTTTTTT,CAARGTGDSGELFF
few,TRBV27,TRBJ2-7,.,TGTGCCAGCAGCCCAAGCTATGGGGGGCTGGGAGAGCAGTACTTC,CASSPSYGGLGEQYF
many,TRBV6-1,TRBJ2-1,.,TGTGCCACCCTAGTGATACCCTACAATGAGCAGTTCTTC,CATLVIPYNEQFF
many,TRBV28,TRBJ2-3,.,TGTGCCAGCAGCCCGAGTGGTGTCGCGCACACAGATACGCAGTATTTT,CASSPSGVAHTDTQYF
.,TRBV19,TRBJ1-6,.,TGTGCCAGTAGTCCAGGACGGCCACCTTCACCCCTCCACTTT,CASSPGRPPSPLHF
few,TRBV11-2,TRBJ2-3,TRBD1,TGTGCCAGCAGCCTGCTGAAGGGGGCGGATACGCAGTATTTT,CASSLLKGADTQYF
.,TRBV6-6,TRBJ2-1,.,TGTGCCAGCAGTTACGTTCAGGGGTATGAGCAGTTCTTC,CASSYVQGYEQFF
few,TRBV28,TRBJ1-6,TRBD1,TGTGCCAGTCAGGGGGGCTCCTATAATTCACCCCTCCACTTT,CASQGGSYNSPLHF
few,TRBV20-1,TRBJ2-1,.,TGCAGTGCTAGAGATCCGTCGGGGGGCGGCTACAATGAGCAGTTCTTC,CSARDPSGGGYNEQFF
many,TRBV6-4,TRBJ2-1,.,TGTGCCAGCAGTGAGGGCACGGGTTCCAATGAGCAGTTCTTC,CASSEGTGSNEQFF